This note documents a single T cell receptor (beta chain) sequence. The sample comes from a study of cytomegalovirus exposure and HLA in healthy donors. PCR involved 60 Vbeta and 13 Jbeta primers. This table comes from immunoSEQ multiplex PCR, and its TCRdb copy is limited to in-frame clones, with some not included. The sample has about 200,000 clones, less than 85% seen once. The TCR sequence derives from a girl under 18 in good health and CMV-seropositive. The sequenced material came from PBMCs.

CDR3 in DNA: TGTGCCAGCAGGGACAGGGGGATATACAATGAGCAGTTCTTC. Its protein is CASRDRGIYNEQFF. The chain has TRBV2 and TRBJ2-1; 10 bases agree with TRBD1. There are 14 residues in the CDR3. Trimming at V came to 6 bases and at J to 4 bases, leaving 3 bases not matched to a gene. Looked up from germline, CDR1 is SNHLY and CDR2 is FYNNEI.